This T cell receptor (beta chain) was captured by sequencing in a study of T cell responses to AZD1222 COVID-19 vaccine. Study background: Second doses were pooled across both intervals (about 4 or about 12 weeks). Study results and caveats: Most donors were white British and more were female, and clonal diversity was possibly underestimated.

Method: immunoSEQ multiplex PCR; TCRdb's copy keeps in-frame clones and lacks some. The sample has more than 110,000 clones, about 91% seen once; the top ten hold around 3%. Between the trimmed V and J ends, which lost 1 base and 5 bases, there was a span of 5 bases. This CDR3 comprises 12 residues. Germline-derived CDR1 and CDR2 are SEHNR and FQNEAQ (reference sequence). This clone appeared once. Its antigen is not known. This chain uses TRBV7-9 with TRBJ1-2, with D unclear. The clonotype originates from an adult in good health. This material consisted of peripheral blood, taken on day 0 of AZD1222 vaccination. CDR3 bases: TGTGCCAGCAGCTTAGGGGCGTATGGCTACACCTTC. It codes for CASSLGAYGYTF.